The entry below describes one T cell receptor (beta chain). TCRdb reanalyzed the 5' RACE reads and collapses them to one entry per CDR3 protein, without DNA. The table lists about 440,000 distinct CDR3 sequences. This record comes from a study of monozygotic twins with inflammatory bowel disease. Germline assignment: CDR1 MGHRA and CDR2 YSYEKL. The CDR3 runs to 15 residues. The sample taken for sequencing was blood. The clonotype originates from a human donor with ulcerative colitis or Crohn's disease, or a healthy co-twin of an affected twin (not recorded which). This chain uses TRBV4-1 with TRBJ1-4. The CDR3 loop reads CASSQDRRQREKLFF.